Each of the 16 T cell receptor beta chains below was sequenced from the same sample in a study of blood T cell repertoires in COVID-19. Measured with immunoSEQ multiplex PCR; TCRdb has only the in-frame clones, and not every one. The sample contains approximately 200,000 clones, about 80% of which appear only once. The sample comprised peripheral blood. Every receptor here comes from a woman in her twenties or thirties who had recovered from COVID-19.

The rearrangement uses TRBV10-3 and TRBJ2-3; maybe TRBD2 (5 bases). Germline CDR1 is ENHRY and CDR2 is SYGVKD. The CDR3 extends over 14 amino acids. Trimming took 5 bases from V and 3 from J, leaving 12 bases between them. This CDR3 reads CAISRPEATDTQYF. The CDR3 DNA follows: TGTGCCATCAGTCGGCCGGAGGCGACAGATACGCAGTATTTT.

The CDR3 sequence is CASSWWGRVDYGYTF. The CDR3 bases are TGTGCCAGCAGTTGGTGGGGGCGCGTGGACTATGGCTACACCTTC. The V and J genes are TRBV28 and TRBJ1-2, with D possibly matching TRBD1 (6 bases). Looked up from germline, CDR1 is MDHEN and CDR2 is SYDVKM. The CDR3 has 15 amino acids. Trimming took 4 bases from V and 3 from J, leaving 15 bases between them.

The chain has TRBV10-3 and TRBJ2-7, with 9 bases that match TRBD1. Trimming at V came to 5 bases and at J to 5 bases, leaving 10 bases not matched to a gene. CDR1 and CDR2 (germline): ENHRY, SYGVKD. The CDR3 loop spans 15 amino acids. The CDR3 DNA sequence: TGTGCCATCAGTTCAGCTACCGGGACAGGGAACGAGCAGTACTTC. Amino acid sequence: CAISSATGTGNEQYF.

CDR3 coding DNA: TGTGCCAGCAGTTTGGGAGACGAGTACGAGCAGTACTTC. Translation gives CASSLGDEYEQYF. The chain combines TRBV27 with TRBJ2-7, with D maybe TRBD2 (5 bases). V was pared by 3 bases and J by 4 bases, with 10 bases between. Germline CDR1 reads MNHEY; CDR2 reads SMNVEV (reference sequence). CDR3 length equals 13 residues.

The chain has TRBV7-9 and TRBJ1-1; no clear D. This CDR3 is 12 amino acids long. Between the trimmed V and J ends, which lost 2 bases and 4 bases, there was a span of 5 bases. The germline V gene encodes CDR1 SEHNR and CDR2 FQNEAQ (reference sequence). CDR3 sequence: CASSLLGTEAFF. For the CDR3, the DNA is TGTGCCAGCAGCTTACTCGGCACTGAAGCTTTCTTT.

The chain uses TRBV10-3 and TRBJ2-5, with 15 bases matching TRBD2. This CDR3 contains 16 residues. CDR1 and CDR2 (germline): ENHRY, SYGVKD. Trimming removed 8 bases from V and 2 bases from J; junction bases left unmatched: 6. The CDR3 protein is CAIGRGLAGGQETQYF. The CDR3 DNA is TGTGCCATCGGGCGCGGACTAGCGGGAGGGCAAGAGACCCAGTACTTC.

The table lists this clone with many counts. The CDR3 loop is CATPAGSEAFF. Here the CDR3 DNA reads TGTGCCACTCCGGCTGGGAGTGAAGCTTTCTTT. The chain is built from TRBV24-1 and TRBJ1-1, with no clear D. The CDR3 sequence is 11 residues long. Germline V gene sequence: CDR1 KGHDR, CDR2 SFDVKD. Trimming removed 10 bases from V and 7 bases from J, with 12 bases in between.

The rearrangement joins TRBV11-2 to TRBJ2-3, with D uncertain. The V gene lost 5 bases and the J gene lost 5 bases, with 8 bases spanning the gap. This CDR3 has 12 residues. CDR1 and CDR2 (germline): SGHAT, FQNNGV. Written as DNA, the CDR3 is TGTGCCAGCAGCCCCTACAGAGATACGCAGTATTTT. Its translation: CASSPYRDTQYF.

The rearrangement uses TRBV30 and TRBJ2-7, with TRBD1 matching 7 bases. The CDR3 has 13 amino acids. With 5 bases clipped from V and 2 bases from J, the junction kept 6 bases outside the gene matches. From germline, CDR1 is GTSNPN and CDR2 SVGIG (reference sequence). The CDR3 reads CAWQTGATYEQYF. The CDR3 nucleotides are TGTGCCTGGCAAACAGGGGCAACCTACGAGCAGTACTTC.

J is TRBJ1-4 and V is TRBV7-9; 8 bases line up with TRBD1. With 0 bases clipped from V and 6 bases from J, the junction kept 6 bases outside the gene matches. Germline V gene lookup returns CDR1 SEHNR and CDR2 FQNEAQ (reference sequence). The CDR3 length is 16 residues. The CDR3 coding sequence is TGTGCCAGCAGCTTAGCGCGGACAGGGTGGCATGAAAAACTGTTTTTT. This encodes CASSLARTGWHEKLFF.

This chain joins TRBV5-1 and TRBJ2-7; tentative D call: TRBD2 (5 bases). Germline CDR1 and CDR2: SGHRS and YFSETQ. Trimming took off 0 bases at V and 4 bases at J, with 17 bases between the two ends. CDR3 size: 16 residues. The CDR3 reads CASSLASSLDSYEQYF. CDR3 DNA sequence: TGCGCCAGCAGCTTGGCATCTAGCCTCGACTCTTACGAGCAGTACTTC.

This chain uses TRBV4-1 with TRBJ2-1, with a possible D match to TRBD1 (9 bases). The CDR3 is 20 residues long. Trimming shortened V by 4 bases and J by 0 bases, and 25 bases separated the two germline ends. The germline CDR1 and CDR2 sequences are MGHRA and YSYEKL. The CDR3 sequence is CASSLIRTGVAGSSYNEQFF. In DNA form, the CDR3 reads TGCGCCAGCAGCCTTATAAGGACAGGGGTAGCGGGGAGCTCCTACAATGAGCAGTTCTTC.

The rearrangement joins TRBV28 to TRBJ2-6, with TRBD1 identical over 7 bases. V lost 9 bases to trimming and J lost 0 bases; unmatched junction nucleotides: 5. The CDR3 sequence is 15 residues long. CDR1 and CDR2 from the germline V gene are MDHEN and SYDVKM. In DNA, the CDR3 is TGTGCCAGTAGGACAGGCCTCTCTGGGGCCAACGTCCTGACTTTC. This codes for CASRTGLSGANVLTF. The full variable domain, its missing parts supplied by reference TRBV28 and TRBJ2-6, is DVKVTQSSRYLVKRTGEKVFLECVQDMDHENMFWYRQDPGLGLRLIYFSYDVKMKEKGDIPEGYSVSREKKERFSLILESASTNQTSMYLCASRTGLSGANVLTFGAGSRLTVL.

This clone was detected once. The rearrangement joins TRBV5-4 to TRBJ2-3; D possibly corresponds to TRBD2 (7 bases). CDR1 SGHNT and CDR2 YYREEE come from the germline V gene (reference sequence). Deletions cut 2 bases from V and 0 bases from J, with 16 bases between. The CDR3 covers 17 residues. The CDR3 region is CASSFPLGGPSTDTQYF. CDR3 nucleotides: TGTGCCAGCAGCTTTCCCCTGGGGGGGCCTAGCACAGATACGCAGTATTTT.

This sequence joins TRBV5-1 and TRBJ1-1; TRBD1 agrees at 10 bases. The V and J ends lost 0 bases and 0 bases, in that order; junction bases with no gene match: 5. This CDR3 comprises 17 residues. Germline lookup yields CDR1 SGHRS and CDR2 YFSETQ. For the CDR3, the DNA is TGCGCCAGCAGCTTGGTCCAGACAGGGGGCATGAACACTGAAGCTTTCTTT. Translating it yields CASSLVQTGGMNTEAFF.

This chain links TRBV5-1 with TRBJ1-2; 11 bases agree with TRBD1. Germline values: CDR1 SGHRS, CDR2 YFSETQ. V was clipped by 4 bases and J by 6 bases; unmatched bases: 11. The CDR3 is 16 residues long. Here the CDR3 reads CASSPAPGDRGDGYTF. The CDR3 nucleotides read TGCGCCAGCAGCCCAGCCCCCGGGGACAGGGGGGATGGCTACACCTTC.